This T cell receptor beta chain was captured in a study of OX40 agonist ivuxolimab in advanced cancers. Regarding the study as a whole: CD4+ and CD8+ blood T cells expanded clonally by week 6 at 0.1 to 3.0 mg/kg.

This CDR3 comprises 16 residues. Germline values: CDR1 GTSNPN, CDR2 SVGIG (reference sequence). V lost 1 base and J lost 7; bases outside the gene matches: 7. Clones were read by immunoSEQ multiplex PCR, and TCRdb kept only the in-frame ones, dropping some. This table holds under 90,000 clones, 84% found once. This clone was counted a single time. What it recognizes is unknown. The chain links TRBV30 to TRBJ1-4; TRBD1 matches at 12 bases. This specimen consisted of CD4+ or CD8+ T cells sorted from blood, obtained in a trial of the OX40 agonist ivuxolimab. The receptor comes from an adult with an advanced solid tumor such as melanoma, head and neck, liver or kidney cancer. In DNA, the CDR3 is TGTGCCTGGAGTGCCGGGACAGGGGGCGCGAGTGAAAAACTGTTTTTT. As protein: CAWSAGTGGASEKLFF.